This is a list of T cell receptor beta chains from one sample in a study of blood T cells in healthy people across ages. TCRdb reanalysed the 5' RACE reads using MiXCR and keeps one entry per CDR3 protein. The table records 550,000 to 650,000 distinct CDR3 sequences, approximately 26% of them present only once. These data were also filed under a second study, of T cells of mothers and their children.

Sequenced: blood. All receptors derive from a boy aged 2 to 10 in good health. The CDR3 runs from the conserved cysteine through the conserved F or W. The D gene is left open where the match is weak. Some rows mark clone size as missing; the rest say once, few, many or name a class of expanded clone.

clone size	J gene	V gene	D gene	CDR3 protein	CDR3 DNA
few	TRBJ1-4	TRBV7-9	.	CASSLGGGGPFF	TGTGCCAGCAGCTTAGGGGGCGGAGGGCCTTTTTTT
many	TRBJ2-3	TRBV15	TRBD2	CATSRDPPSGGSTDTQYF	TGTGCCACCAGCAGAGATCCCCCTAGCGGGGGTAGCACAGATACGCAGTATTTT
.	TRBJ1-2	TRBV30	.	CAFQTRGNGYTF	TGTGCTTTCCAAACAAGGGGTAATGGCTACACCTTC
.	TRBJ2-7	TRBV25-1	.	CASSVSGWGREQYF	TGTGCCAGCAGTGTGTCAGGTTGGGGTCGCGAGCAGTACTTC
.	TRBJ2-5	TRBV20-1	TRBD1	CSASLGQGETQYF	TGCAGTGCTAGTCTCGGACAGGGAGAGACCCAGTACTTC
few	TRBJ2-1	TRBV25-1	TRBD2	CASSGQREEGYEQFF	TGTGCCAGCAGTGGGCAGCGGGAGGAGGGTTATGAGCAGTTCTTC
.	TRBJ2-7	TRBV10-3	.	CAISDGRVVEQYF	TGTGCCATCAGTGACGGCAGGGTGGTCGAGCAGTACTTC
.	TRBJ2-1	TRBV4-3	.	CASSRDYGYGEQFF	TGCGCCAGCAGCCGAGATTATGGGTACGGTGAGCAGTTCTTC
.	TRBJ1-1	TRBV4-2	.	CASSTGTEMNTEAFF	TGTGCCAGCAGCACCGGGACGGAGATGAACACTGAAGCTTTCTTT
.	TRBJ1-2	TRBV9	.	CASSVGAWQGTYGYTF	TGTGCCAGCAGCGTAGGCGCGTGGCAGGGGACCTATGGCTACACCTTC
few	TRBJ2-2	TRBV2	TRBD2	CASSPTSGVTNTGELFF	TGTGCCAGCAGCCCGACTAGCGGGGTCACGAACACCGGGGAGCTGTTTTTT
once	TRBJ1-2	TRBV29-1	.	CSVGWTNYGYTF	TGCAGCGTTGGTTGGACTAACTATGGCTACACCTTC
few	TRBJ2-1	TRBV3-1	TRBD2	CASSPHRLAGPHEQFF	TGTGCCAGCAGCCCCCACAGACTAGCGGGGCCCCACGAGCAGTTCTTC
.	TRBJ2-7	TRBV7-6	.	CASSLAGPREQYF	TGTGCCAGCAGCTTAGCGGGCCCGAGGGAGCAGTACTTC
.	TRBJ1-5	TRBV10-3	.	CAVSGRIDQPQHF	TGTGCCGTCAGTGGCAGAATTGATCAGCCCCAGCATTTT
.	TRBJ2-5	TRBV21-1	.	CASNPKREAGGPRETQYF	TGTGCCAGCAACCCGAAGCGGGAAGCGGGAGGGCCTAGAGAGACCCAGTACTTC
.	TRBJ2-3	TRBV11-2	.	CASSAELTDTQYF	TGTGCCAGCTCAGCGGAACTCACAGATACGCAGTATTTT
few	TRBJ2-5	TRBV20-1	.	CSARDREKETQYF	TGCAGTGCTAGAGATAGAGAAAAAGAGACCCAGTACTTC
.	TRBJ2-7	TRBV18	.	CASSPPYQYEQYF	TGTGCCAGCTCACCACCGTATCAGTACGAGCAGTACTTC
few	TRBJ2-5	TRBV20-1	TRBD2	CSALGLEEETQYF	TGCAGTGCCCTGGGACTAGAAGAGGAGACCCAGTACTTC
.	TRBJ2-3	TRBV6-6	TRBD1	CASSDYRGRSDTQYF	TGTGCCAGCAGTGACTACAGGGGGCGATCAGATACGCAGTATTTT
.	TRBJ2-3	TRBV5-6	TRBD2	CASSFYFSGPSTDTQYF	TGTGCCAGCAGCTTCTACTTTAGCGGGCCTAGCACAGATACGCAGTATTTT
few	TRBJ2-5	TRBV20-1	.	CSATPLTSQETQYF	TGCAGTGCTACCCCCCTGACTAGTCAAGAGACCCAGTACTTC
few	TRBJ2-2	TRBV20-1	TRBD2	CSASLAGVAGELFF	TGCAGTGCTAGTCTAGCGGGAGTCGCCGGGGAGCTGTTTTTT
.	TRBJ1-2	TRBV10-3	.	CAISDRGNYGYTF	TGTGCCATCAGTGACAGGGGAAACTATGGCTACACCTTC
few	TRBJ2-5	TRBV7-9	.	CASSPVASVETQYF	TGTGCCAGCAGCCCAGTGGCTTCCGTAGAGACCCAGTACTTC
.	TRBJ2-7	TRBV20-1	TRBD2	CSARTSAYEQYF	TGCAGTGCTAGGACTAGCGCCTACGAGCAGTACTTC
few	TRBJ1-6	TRBV9	TRBD1	CASSSGGGRISPLHF	TGTGCCAGCAGCTCAGGGGGGGGTAGGATTTCACCCCTCCACTTT
many	TRBJ2-5	TRBV5-1	TRBD2	CASSRGVAGRQETQYF	TGCGCCAGCAGCCGGGGCGTAGCGGGAAGACAAGAGACCCAGTACTTC
few	TRBJ2-3	TRBV7-8	TRBD1	CASRERWDRGTDTQYF	TGTGCCAGCAGGGAACGTTGGGACAGGGGGACAGATACGCAGTATTTT
.	TRBJ1-4	TRBV10-3	.	CASREREKLFF	TGTGCCAGCCGAGAACGCGAAAAACTGTTTTTT
.	TRBJ1-2	TRBV7-2	.	CASGQGGVSSYGYTF	TGTGCCAGCGGTCAGGGAGGGGTCAGTAGCTATGGCTACACCTTC
.	TRBJ2-3	TRBV6-4	.	CASSYHEGADTQYF	TGTGCCAGCAGCTACCACGAAGGTGCAGATACGCAGTATTTT
.	TRBJ2-7	TRBV6-6	TRBD2	CASSYSTSGRYEQYF	TGTGCCAGCAGTTACTCCACATCCGGGAGGTACGAGCAGTACTTC
.	TRBJ2-3	TRBV20-1	TRBD2	CSARGLVGPDTQYF	TGCAGTGCCCGGGGACTAGTGGGTCCAGATACGCAGTATTTT
.	TRBJ1-3	TRBV7-9	.	CATEFHSGNTIYF	TGTGCCACGGAGTTCCACTCTGGAAACACCATATATTTT
.	TRBJ1-1	TRBV6-6	.	CASSYPQGKLTTEAFF	TGTGCCAGCAGTTACCCCCAGGGCAAGTTAACCACTGAAGCTTTCTTT
.	TRBJ1-2	TRBV2	TRBD1	CASSEGTGPHYGYTF	TGTGCCAGTAGTGAAGGGACAGGGCCCCACTATGGCTACACCTTC
.	TRBJ1-3	TRBV6-1	.	CASSGTGTRSGNTIYF	TGTGCCAGCAGTGGAACAGGGACTCGGTCCGGAAACACCATATATTTT
.	TRBJ2-5	TRBV4-1	.	CASSRRGGRQETQYF	TGCGCCAGCAGCCGGAGGGGCGGACGCCAAGAGACCCAGTACTTC
.	TRBJ1-2	TRBV7-9	.	CASSPPGGTYGYTF	TGTGCCAGCAGCCCACCGGGGGGGACCTATGGCTACACCTTC
.	TRBJ2-1	TRBV2	.	CASKGSYNEQFF	TGTGCCAGCAAAGGTTCTTACAATGAGCAGTTCTTC
.	TRBJ1-4	TRBV7-9	.	CASSPPGGREKLFF	TGTGCCAGCAGCCCGCCTGGAGGGCGTGAAAAACTGTTTTTT
.	TRBJ2-5	TRBV21-1	.	CASSKAKVPGQETQYF	TGTGCCAGCAGCAAAGCTAAGGTTCCCGGACAAGAGACCCAGTACTTC
.	TRBJ1-5	TRBV3-1	TRBD1	CASSSRLQGNQPQHF	TGTGCCAGCAGCAGCCGCTTACAGGGGAATCAGCCCCAGCATTTT
few	TRBJ2-6	TRBV10-3	.	CAIKSPQDTGANVLTF	TGTGCCATCAAGTCTCCCCAGGATACTGGGGCCAACGTCCTGACTTTC
.	TRBJ2-1	TRBV7-2	TRBD2	CASSPWTSPNNEQFF	TGTGCCAGCAGCCCCTGGACTAGCCCCAACAATGAGCAGTTCTTC
.	TRBJ2-7	TRBV4-1	TRBD2	CASSSGTAGEQYF	TGCGCCAGTTCTAGCGGCACGGCGGGAGAGCAGTACTTC
once	TRBJ2-1	TRBV4-3	TRBD2	CASSSGLADSSYNEQFF	TGCGCCAGCAGCTCCGGACTAGCGGATAGCTCCTACAATGAGCAGTTCTTC
.	TRBJ2-2	TRBV6-5	.	CASSYMNTGELFF	TGTGCCAGCAGCTACATGAACACCGGGGAGCTGTTTTTT
.	TRBJ2-1	TRBV10-3	TRBD2	CAIGKREGYNEQFF	TGTGCCATCGGTAAGCGGGAGGGATACAATGAGCAGTTCTTC
.	TRBJ2-1	TRBV15	.	CATSRGQGTYNEQFF	TGTGCCACCAGCAGAGGCCAGGGTACCTACAATGAGCAGTTCTTC